This entry lists 20 T cell receptor beta chains sequenced from one sample in a study of radiotherapy plus CTLA-4 blockade in lung cancer (dated by TCRdb to between 2017 and 2018). Receptor amplification or capture employed the immunoSEQ multiplex PCR assay. What TCRdb holds here is the immuneACCESS table cut down to in-frame rearrangements. Part of the clones is not present; checked against another copy, under half of the missing clones reflect an unresolved V gene, and the others are unexplained. The sample table contains 80,000 to 95,000 clones; only one count was recorded for around 83% of them. In total, the top ten clones hold about a quarter of the sample. The sample here was peripheral blood, taken from a patient treated with radiotherapy plus ipilimumab. These receptors were collected from a human donor with non-small cell lung cancer that progressed on radiotherapy plus ipilimumab.

The chain uses TRBV5-1 and TRBJ2-7, with D possibly being TRBD2 (6 bases). V gave up 0 bases and J gave up 2 bases, with 12 bases separating them. Germline loops: CDR1 SGHRS, CDR2 YFSETQ. CDR3 size: 15 residues. Here the CDR3 DNA reads TGCGCCAGCAGCTTGGAAGGGACTTACCCCTACGAGCAGTACTTC. Translation: CASSLEGTYPYEQYF.

The V gene is TRBV5-1, the J gene TRBJ2-2, with D unresolved. Per germline, CDR1 SGHRS and CDR2 YFSETQ. The germline V and J ends were trimmed by 4 bases and 5 bases, with 9 bases remaining between them. The CDR3 has 13 amino acids. The CDR3 spells CASSLSETGELFF. CDR3 coding DNA: TGCGCCAGCAGCCTCAGTGAAACCGGGGAGCTGTTTTTT.

This rearrangement joins TRBV6-6 to TRBJ2-3, with D possibly being TRBD2 (6 bases). CDR1 is MNHNY, CDR2 SVGAGI, per germline (reference sequence). The CDR3 is 15 amino acids. V shed 5 bases and J shed 4 bases, with 16 bases lying between them. The CDR3 DNA sequence: TGTGCCAGCAGTGCCGGGGGAGCGGAGGCAGATACGCAGTATTTT. Amino acid sequence: CASSAGGAEADTQYF.

This clone has only a few counts. The V gene is TRBV6-5, the J gene TRBJ2-7; perhaps TRBD1 as D (5 bases). Germline CDR1 is MNHEY and CDR2 is SVGAGI. Trimming stripped 2 bases from V and 7 bases from J, with 6 bases between. CDR3 length equals 11 residues. The CDR3 sequence: CASSYGAEQYV. The CDR3 nucleotides read TGTGCCAGCAGTTACGGGGCAGAGCAGTACGTC.

This rearrangement joins TRBV5-1 to TRBJ1-1; maybe TRBD1 (6 bases). The ends were cut back, 0 bases at V and 10 bases at J, with 10 bases in the middle. The germline V gene has CDR1 SGHRS and CDR2 YFSETQ. This CDR3 is 12 amino acids long. This chain's CDR3 is CASSLGGARAFF. CDR3 DNA: TGCGCCAGCAGCTTGGGGGGGGCCCGAGCTTTCTTT.

The V call is TRBV2, the J call TRBJ1-5; tentatively, D is TRBD1 (6 bases). CDR3 length equals 16 residues. Germline values: CDR1 SNHLY, CDR2 FYNNEI. V was shortened by 6 bases and J by 1 base, with 16 bases between the two germline ends. CDR3 coding DNA: TGTGCCAGCAGGAAAAGCGGGACAACCAGCAATCAGCCCCAGCATTTT. Its translation is CASRKSGTTSNQPQHF.

This clone was seen once. The V and J genes are TRBV27 and TRBJ2-1, with no clear D. This CDR3 spans 12 amino acids. With 2 bases removed from V and 5 bases from J, the gap between germline ends came to 4 bases. The V gene's germline CDR1 is MNHEY and CDR2 SMNVEV (reference sequence). CDR3 coding DNA: TGTGCCAGCAGTTTAGGGCACAATGAGCAGTTCTTC. This gives the protein CASSLGHNEQFF.

V gene TRBV5-1 combines with J gene TRBJ1-1; the D gene is possibly TRBD1 (5 bases). Germline assignment: CDR1 SGHRS and CDR2 YFSETQ. V was cut by 0 bases and J by 2 bases, with 14 bases left in between. The CDR3 has 16 amino acids. CDR3 amino acids: CASSLGPGRTNTEAFF. Written as DNA, the CDR3 is TGCGCCAGCAGCTTGGGGCCGGGACGGACAAACACTGAAGCTTTCTTT.

The V call is TRBV6-5, the J call TRBJ2-2; D gene uncertain. V was clipped by 2 bases and J by 6 bases, with 7 bases between them. The CDR3 covers 13 residues. CDR1 and CDR2 (germline): MNHEY, SVGAGI. The CDR3 protein is CASSYDGPGELFF. The CDR3 DNA is TGTGCCAGCAGTTACGATGGGCCCGGGGAGCTGTTTTTT.

The V call is TRBV13, the J call TRBJ2-1, with 7 bases fitting TRBD2. Germline V lookup: CDR1 PRHDT, CDR2 FYEKMQ (reference sequence). The ends lost 7 bases at V and 8 bases at J; junction bases unmatched: 11. The CDR3 has 14 amino acids. This chain's CDR3 is CASTVGEGRDEQFF. CDR3 DNA: TGTGCCAGCACGGTGGGGGAGGGCCGCGATGAGCAGTTCTTC.

V gene TRBV4-1 combines with J gene TRBJ2-7; TRBD1 matches at 7 bases. The CDR3 contains 17 residues. Germline V gene lookup returns CDR1 MGHRA and CDR2 YSYEKL. The junction had 11 bases not matched to a gene; V was cut back by 1 base and J by 2 bases. The CDR3 protein is CASSQGSGTAYPYEQYF. The DNA of the CDR3 is TGCGCCAGCAGCCAAGGTTCCGGGACAGCTTATCCCTACGAGCAGTACTTC.

This CDR3 reads CASSLNARSYTEAFF. As DNA, the CDR3 is TGTGCCAGCAGCCTGAACGCACGGTCCTACACTGAAGCTTTCTTT. The rearrangement uses TRBV27 and TRBJ1-1; D is uncertain. The CDR3 is 15 amino acids. From germline, CDR1 is MNHEY and CDR2 SMNVEV (reference sequence). V shed 6 bases and J shed 3 bases, with 17 bases lying between them.

This chain joins TRBV27 and TRBJ2-7; no firm D call. Germline CDR1 MNHEY, CDR2 SMNVEV (reference sequence). CDR3 length equals 13 residues. V was clipped by 5 bases and J by 2 bases, with 10 bases between them. The CDR3 DNA reads TGTGCCAGCAGTCACACAGCTACCTACGAGCAGTACTTC. Amino acids: CASSHTATYEQYF.

The V call is TRBV11-2, the J call TRBJ2-1; 9 nucleotides align to TRBD2. The CDR3 covers 14 residues. J gave up 4 bases and V 4 bases, and 2 bases lay outside the gene matches. Germline CDR1 SGHAT, CDR2 FQNNGV. The CDR3 spells CASSSLAGYNEQFF. DNA for the CDR3: TGTGCCAGCAGCTCACTAGCGGGTTACAATGAGCAGTTCTTC.

V usage is TRBV6-6 and J usage is TRBJ1-1; no clear D. The CDR3 runs to 15 residues. The germline gives CDR1 MNHNY, CDR2 SVGAGI (reference sequence). V lost 8 bases and J lost 6, with 22 bases in between. The CDR3 DNA is TGTGCCAGCTGGAGTCTGAGCGGCGGCGGGGCTGAAGCTTTCTTT. Translating gives CASWSLSGGGAEAFF.

The rearrangement joins TRBV18 to TRBJ2-5; possibly TRBD1 or TRBD2 for D (5 bases each). V was shortened by 4 bases and J by 3 bases, with 12 bases between the two germline ends. The CDR3 runs 14 residues. Per the germline V gene, CDR1 is KGHSH and CDR2 is LQKENI. This CDR3 is CASSRTRGEETQYF. The DNA for the CDR3 is TGTGCCAGCTCACGTACTCGGGGCGAAGAGACCCAGTACTTC. Together with reference TRBV18 and TRBJ2-5, the CDR3 gives the full variable domain: NAGVMQNPRHLVRRRGQEARLRCSPMKGHSHVYWYRQLPEEGLKFMVYLQKENIIDESGMPKERFSAEFPKEGPSILRIQQVVRGDSAAYFCASSRTRGEETQYFGPGTRLLVL.

The J gene is TRBJ1-1, the V gene TRBV19, with D hard to call. Germline loops: CDR1 LNHDA, CDR2 SQIVND (reference sequence). The ends were cut back, 3 bases at V and 10 bases at J, with 15 bases in the middle. This CDR3 contains 13 residues. The CDR3 protein is CASSILDARGAFF. DNA for the CDR3: TGTGCCAGTAGTATTCTTGATGCTCGTGGAGCTTTCTTT.

The rearrangement joins TRBV25-1 to TRBJ2-5; D remains ambiguous. V was clipped by 4 bases and J by 0 bases, with 3 bases between them. Germline loops: CDR1 MGHDK, CDR2 SYGVNS. CDR3 size: 12 residues. The CDR3: CASSGHQETQYF. Here the CDR3 DNA reads TGTGCCAGCAGTGGACACCAAGAGACCCAGTACTTC.

CDR3 in DNA: TGTGCCAGTAGTTTGGGGATATACAATGAGCAGTTCTTC. It codes for CASSLGIYNEQFF. J is TRBJ2-1 and V is TRBV19; D is unresolved. Germline V gives CDR1 LNHDA, CDR2 SQIVND (reference sequence). Trimming removed 5 bases at V and 4 bases at J, with 9 bases between. CDR3 length: 13 amino acids.

The chain combines TRBV28 with TRBJ2-3; no clear D gene. The CDR3 loop spans 12 amino acids. Germline V gene data show CDR1 as MDHEN and CDR2 as SYDVKM. The V end lost 6 bases, the J end lost 6 bases, and 10 bases lay between the germline ends. The CDR3 sequence: CASSINMDTQYF. CDR3 DNA sequence: TGTGCCAGCAGCATTAATATGGATACGCAGTATTTT. Filled out from reference TRBV28 and TRBJ2-3, the complete variable domain reads DVKVTQSSRYLVKRTGEKVFLECVQDMDHENMFWYRQDPGLGLRLIYFSYDVKMKEKGDIPEGYSVSREKKERFSLILESASTNQTSMYLCASSINMDTQYFGPGTRLTVL.